What follows describes a single T cell receptor (beta chain). This sample is part of a study of T-cell reconstitution after alpha-beta-depleted transplantation in children. Using unique molecular identifiers, the investigators prepared the TCRbeta library. TCRdb itself ran the PCR reads through MiXCR, one entry per CDR3 protein. This table holds approximately 590,000 distinct CDR3 sequences, 10% found once. From germline, CDR1 is MNHEY and CDR2 SMNVEV (reference sequence). The CDR3 has 14 residues. V lost 3 bases and J 6 bases, leaving 14 bases between the germline ends. This TCR derives from a human donor who donated a stem cell graft to a child with acute myeloid leukemia. V gene TRBV27 combines with J gene TRBJ1-1; TRBD1 might be the D (6 bases). Here the sequenced sample was PBMCs from the stem cell graft donor, taken from the stem cell graft. CDR3: CASSFNREGAEAFF. The CDR3 nucleotides read TGTGCCAGCAGTTTCAACAGGGAGGGCGCTGAAGCTTTCTTT.